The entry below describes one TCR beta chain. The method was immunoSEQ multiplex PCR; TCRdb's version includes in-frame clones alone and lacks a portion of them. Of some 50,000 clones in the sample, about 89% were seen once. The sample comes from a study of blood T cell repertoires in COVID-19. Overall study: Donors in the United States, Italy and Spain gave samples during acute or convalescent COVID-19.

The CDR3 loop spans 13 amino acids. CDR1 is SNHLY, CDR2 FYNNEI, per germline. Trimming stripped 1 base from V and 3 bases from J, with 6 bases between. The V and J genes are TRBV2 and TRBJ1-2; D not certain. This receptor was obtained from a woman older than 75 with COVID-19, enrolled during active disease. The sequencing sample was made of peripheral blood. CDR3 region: CASSEDSYYGYTF. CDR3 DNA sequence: TGTGCCAGCAGTGAAGATTCCTACTATGGCTACACCTTC.